The clone carrying this TCR beta chain was counted at least ten times. The antigen is unknown. The data derive from a study of breast tumors, draining lymph nodes, adjacent tissues. Germline assignment: CDR1 LNHDA and CDR2 SQIVND (reference sequence). V lost 7 bases to trimming and J lost 5 bases, with 8 bases between them. This CDR3 has 11 amino acids. The study, taken as a whole, reports: Compared with lymph nodes, tumors were less diverse; compared with nontumor tissue, more. Findings are consistent with lymph node origin and intratumoral expansion of most tumor T cells. Luminal-like breast cancer showed significantly greater tumor-nontumor repertoire similarity than basal-like breast cancer did. Tumor T cell lymph node origin was a supported hypothesis, not proven.

Each CDR3 protein is one row after TCRdb ran MiXCR on the multiplex PCR reads. Of 80,000 to 130,000 distinct CDR3 sequences in the sample, 21% are singletons; the top ten hold 1% to 1.5%. Breast cancer patients provided tissue from their axillary draining lymph nodes. The specimen was axillary lymph node tissue. The origin of this receptor is a female donor with breast cancer. Some clones in this sample may be carry-over from other donors' samples. The J gene is TRBJ2-5, the V gene TRBV19, with a tentative D call TRBD1 (6 bases). The CDR3 protein is CASMQGETQYF. The CDR3 DNA reads TGTGCCAGTATGCAGGGGGAGACCCAGTACTTC.